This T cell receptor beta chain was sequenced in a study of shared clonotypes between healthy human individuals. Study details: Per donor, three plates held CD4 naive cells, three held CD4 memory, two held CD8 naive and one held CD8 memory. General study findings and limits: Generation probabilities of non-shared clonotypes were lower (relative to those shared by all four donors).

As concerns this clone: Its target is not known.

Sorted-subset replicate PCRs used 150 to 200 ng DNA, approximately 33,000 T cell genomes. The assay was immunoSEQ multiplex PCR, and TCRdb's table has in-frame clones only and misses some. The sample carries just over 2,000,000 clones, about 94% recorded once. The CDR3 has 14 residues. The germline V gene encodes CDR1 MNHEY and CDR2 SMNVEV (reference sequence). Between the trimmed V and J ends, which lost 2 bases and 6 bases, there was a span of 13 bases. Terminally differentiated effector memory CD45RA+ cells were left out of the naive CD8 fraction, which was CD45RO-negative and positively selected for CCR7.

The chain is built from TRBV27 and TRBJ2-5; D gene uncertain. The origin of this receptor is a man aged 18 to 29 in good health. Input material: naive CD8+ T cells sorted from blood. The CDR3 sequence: CASSLGVGLKTQYF. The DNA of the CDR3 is TGTGCCAGCAGTTTAGGTGTAGGGTTGAAGACCCAGTACTTC.